These 15 T cell receptor beta chains came from one sample sequenced in a study of neurological immune-mediated disorders. TCRdb fed the 5' RACE reads into MiXCR, producing one record per CDR3 protein. The sample includes approximately 40,000 distinct CDR3 sequences, roughly 21% of them seen just once. The time point denotes: technical triplicate 3. Sequencing used PBMCs. These receptors all come from a man between 60 and 75 years old with HTLV-1-associated myelopathy (HAM/TSP).

This clonotype was observed many times. CDR3 residues: CASSDGWGDEQFF. The CDR3 DNA sequence: TGCGCCAGCAGCGATGGATGGGGGGATGAGCAGTTCTTC. The chain joins TRBV5-1 to TRBJ2-1; D may be TRBD2 (6 bases). Trimming pared 4 bases from V and 8 bases from J, leaving 13 bases between. There are 13 residues in the CDR3. Germline CDR1 SGHRS, CDR2 YFSETQ.

This clonotype came up many times. V gene TRBV20-1 combines with J gene TRBJ1-6; TRBD1 matches at 7 bases. Germline V gene lookup returns CDR1 DFQATT and CDR2 SNEGSKA (reference sequence). The CDR3 sequence is 17 residues long. J was trimmed by 5 bases and V by 0 bases; bases with no gene match: 10. CDR3 amino acids: CSARDLAKGAHNSPLHF. Here the CDR3 DNA reads TGCAGTGCTAGAGATCTGGCGAAGGGGGCGCATAATTCACCCCTCCACTTT.

Remarks on this clonotype: One end of the junction does not line up with germline, which may come from a read error. The chain joins TRBV12-3 or TRBV12-4 to TRBJ2-3; D is uncertain. This CDR3 has 16 amino acids. The CDR3 loop is CVSNQVPPQSTDTQYF. The CDR3 bases are TGTGTCAGCAACCAAGTCCCCCCACAGTCCACAGATACGCAGTATTTT.

This clonotype was seen repeatedly, ten times or more. The chain is built from TRBV10-3 and TRBJ2-1; TRBD1 aligns across 10 bases. V shed 8 bases and J 2 bases; nucleotides not matched to a gene: 6. CDR1 and CDR2 (germline): ENHRY, SYGVKD. The CDR3 is 15 residues long. Written as DNA, the CDR3 is TGTGCCATCCGCCCGGGACAGGGGACCTACAATGAGCAGTTCTTC. Protein: CAIRPGQGTYNEQFF.

Points on this clonotype: This may stem from a read error, because a much larger clone lies one nucleotide away. This chain links TRBV7-2 with TRBJ2-3; D is unclear. The closer fit of TRBJ1-5 to the DNA end suggests the J call may be wrong. From germline, CDR1 is SGHTA and CDR2 FQGNSA. This CDR3 comprises 15 residues. This chain's CDR3 is CASSLARYHTDTQHF. In DNA, the CDR3 is TGTGCCAGCAGCTTAGCCCGGTACCACACAGATACGCAGCATTTT.

Many counts were recorded for this clonotype. This chain links TRBV5-1 with TRBJ1-3; 8 nucleotides align to TRBD1. Germline trimming cut 0 bases from V and 2 bases from J; bases unmatched to any gene: 10. Germline CDR1 and CDR2: SGHRS and YFSETQ. The length of the CDR3 is 18 residues. As DNA, the CDR3 is TGCGCCAGCAGCTTGGGACAGGGGCCGCTTCTTACTGGAAACACCATATATTTT. It encodes CASSLGQGPLLTGNTIYF.

In this sample, this clonotype turned up a few times. DNA for the CDR3: TGCAGTCTCCCAACCGGGATGTCGAATGGTGAGCAGTTCTTC. Protein: CSLPTGMSNGEQFF. This chain links TRBV20-1 with TRBJ2-1; possible D gene TRBD2, 5 bases. This CDR3 is 14 amino acids long. V was shortened by 8 bases and J by 9 bases, with 23 bases between the two germline ends. Per the germline V gene, CDR1 is DFQATT and CDR2 is SNEGSKA (reference sequence).

This clonotype was seen repeatedly, ten times or more. V usage is TRBV7-2 and J usage is TRBJ2-1; no definite D call. Trimming shortened V by 5 bases and J by 6 bases, and 14 bases separated the two germline ends. Germline V gene lookup returns CDR1 SGHTA and CDR2 FQGNSA. This CDR3 has 14 residues. The chain's CDR3 is CASSQTSTSNEQFF. The CDR3 DNA reads as TGTGCCAGCAGCCAAACCTCCACCTCCAATGAGCAGTTCTTC.

This clonotype was seen a few times. The V call is TRBV19, the J call TRBJ2-1; 12 nucleotides agree with TRBD2. The germline CDR1 and CDR2 sequences are LNHDA and SQIVND (reference sequence). This CDR3 region has 16 residues. With V trimmed by 3 bases and J by 9 bases, 9 bases remained unmatched. In nucleotides, the CDR3 is TGTGCCAGTAGTATCTGGACTAGCGGGGCGTCACGTGAGCAGTTCTTC. As protein: CASSIWTSGASREQFF.

Ten or more counts support this clonotype. This rearrangement joins TRBV15 to TRBJ2-2; TRBD1 agrees at 9 bases. The CDR3 length is 15 residues. With 6 bases clipped from V and 4 bases from J, the junction kept 6 bases outside the gene matches. CDR1 is LNHNV, CDR2 YYDKDF, per germline (reference sequence). CDR3 DNA sequence: TGTGCCACCAGGAAGACAGGGGGGACCACCGGGGAGCTGTTTTTT. Protein sequence: CATRKTGGTTGELFF.

There are many counts of this clonotype. V is TRBV7-8 and J is TRBJ1-1; D uncertain. Per germline, CDR1 SGHVS and CDR2 FQNEAQ. This CDR3 spans 14 amino acids. V lost 7 bases and J 8 bases, leaving 20 bases between the germline ends. In DNA, the CDR3 is TGTGCCAGCACCCCGGTCAGAGGCGCTATAGAAGCTTTCTTT. This codes for CASTPVRGAIEAFF.

This clonotype was observed once. The J gene is TRBJ2-3, the V gene TRBV12-3 or TRBV12-4, with a weak D call TRBD1 (5 bases). Trimming took off 1 base at V and 0 bases at J, with 8 bases between the two ends. The CDR3 is 15 residues long. The CDR3 DNA sequence: TGTGCCAGCAGTTTAGGTGGACACAGCACAGATACGCAGTATTTT. Translation: CASSLGGHSTDTQYF.

In this sample, this clonotype turned up many times. The CDR3 DNA reads TGTGCCTCTGGGCAGGGAGGGGGCTCCTATAATTCACCCCTCCACTTT. It encodes CASGQGGGSYNSPLHF. The chain recombines TRBV28 with TRBJ1-6; a weak D match, TRBD1 (6 bases). The CDR3 has 16 residues. V gave up 11 bases and J gave up 0 bases, with 17 bases separating them. Germline V gene data show CDR1 as MDHEN and CDR2 as SYDVKM. Complete variable domain (other parts from reference TRBV28 and TRBJ1-6): DVKVTQSSRYLVKRTGEKVFLECVQDMDHENMFWYRQDPGLGLRLIYFSYDVKMKEKGDIPEGYSVSREKKERFSLILESASTNQTSMYLCASGQGGGSYNSPLHFGNGTRLTVT.

This clonotype was recorded at least ten times. The chain links TRBV20-1 to TRBJ2-3, with D possibly being TRBD1 (6 bases). Germline CDR1 reads DFQATT; CDR2 reads SNEGSKA (reference sequence). The CDR3 totals 15 residues. V shed 2 bases and J shed 2 bases, with 14 bases lying between them. CDR3 sequence (DNA): TGCAGTGCTAGACCCGGGACAATAAACACAGATACGCAGTATTTT. Amino acids: CSARPGTINTDTQYF.

The table lists this clonotype with many counts. CDR3 DNA: TGTGCCAGCAGCGGCGGGACAGGGGACTACGAGCAGTACTTC. Its translation is CASSGGTGDYEQYF. This chain links TRBV6-1 with TRBJ2-7; TRBD1 matches at 10 bases. This CDR3 spans 14 amino acids. V trimming: 6 bases; J trimming: 3 bases; junction bases outside the gene matches: 5. Germline V lookup: CDR1 MNHNS, CDR2 SASEGT.